The 21 T cell receptor beta chains reported below all come from one sample, sequenced in a study of blood T cell repertoires in COVID-19. Here immunoSEQ multiplex PCR was the method, and the copy in TCRdb shows in-frame clones only, minus some. Found here are under 250,000 clones, about four fifths of them singletons; the top ten hold less than 3.5%. What was sequenced was peripheral blood. These receptor sequences come from a woman in her late teens or twenties with acute or convalescent COVID-19.

This sequence joins TRBV4-3 and TRBJ2-7; 10 nucleotides line up with TRBD2. V shed 2 bases and J 4 bases; nucleotides not matched to a gene: 5. This CDR3 region has 15 residues. Germline V lookup: CDR1 LGHNA, CDR2 YSLEER. The chain's CDR3 is CASSQQFSGRYEQYF. Here the CDR3 DNA reads TGCGCCAGCAGCCAACAATTTAGCGGGAGGTACGAGCAGTACTTC.

As DNA, the CDR3 is TGTGCCAGCAGCTCTTGGACAGGCGTCGAAAAACTGTTTTTT. Translating it yields CASSSWTGVEKLFF. The chain employs TRBV7-9 and TRBJ1-4; 7 bases are a match to TRBD1. CDR1 is SEHNR, CDR2 FQNEAQ, per germline (reference sequence). The CDR3 consists of 14 residues. Trimming took 4 bases from V and 8 from J; bases not matched to a gene: 7.

This clone was picked up a small number of times. The chain joins TRBV5-8 to TRBJ2-5; 7 bases line up with TRBD1. Germline lookup yields CDR1 SGHTS and CDR2 YDEGEE. Losses at the gene ends were 0 bases for V and 5 bases for J; bases not matched to a gene: 4. The length of the CDR3 is 14 residues. This chain's CDR3 is CASSLVGGSETQYF. The CDR3 DNA reads TGTGCCAGCAGCTTGGTAGGGGGCTCGGAGACCCAGTACTTC.

The rearrangement links TRBV6-5 to TRBJ1-2; D uncertain. Trimming cost V 7 bases and J 5 bases, with 11 bases left between them. Per germline, CDR1 MNHEY and CDR2 SVGAGI. The CDR3 sequence is 12 residues long. The CDR3 nucleotides are TGTGCCAGCAAACCACCGGGGTATGGCTACACCTTC. It is translated as CASKPPGYGYTF.

For the CDR3, the DNA is TGTGCCAGCAGCCCCGGGGTAGCGGGACGGGAGACCCAGTACTTC. Protein sequence: CASSPGVAGRETQYF. This chain joins TRBV7-3 and TRBJ2-5; 8 bases line up with TRBD2. The V and J ends lost 5 bases and 5 bases, in that order; junction bases with no gene match: 10. The CDR3 totals 15 residues. Germline V CDR1 and CDR2: SGHTA, FQGTGA.

The CDR3 nucleotides are TGCGCCAGCAGCCAAGGTAGAGCGGGCAGCACAGATACGCAGTATTTT. Translating gives CASSQGRAGSTDTQYF. V and J are TRBV4-3 and TRBJ2-3; possibly TRBD2 for D (6 bases). CDR3 length equals 16 residues. Trimming shortened V by 1 base and J by 0 bases, and 11 bases separated the two germline ends. Germline CDR1 and CDR2: LGHNA and YSLEER.

The sample holds one count of this clone. The chain joins TRBV4-3 to TRBJ1-5; D is possibly TRBD1 (5 bases). V lost 2 bases and J lost 4, with 12 bases in between. This CDR3 comprises 15 residues. Germline V CDR1 and CDR2: LGHNA, YSLEER. DNA of the CDR3: TGCGCCAGCAGCCAAAACCGGGGGGTAAATCAGCCCCAGCATTTT. Amino acid sequence: CASSQNRGVNQPQHF.

The V gene is TRBV13, the J gene TRBJ1-1; D is undetermined. CDR3 length equals 14 residues. Germline V CDR1 and CDR2: PRHDT, FYEKMQ (reference sequence). The V end lost 8 bases, the J end lost 3 bases, and 16 bases lay between the germline ends. The CDR3 nucleotides are TGTGCCAGCGGTATACAGTTCTGGCACACTGAAGCTTTCTTT. Its translation is CASGIQFWHTEAFF.

The CDR3 region has the DNA TGTGCCAGCAGTCCAGGGATAGAAACAGATACGCAGTATTTT. Encoded protein: CASSPGIETDTQYF. V is TRBV28 and J is TRBJ2-3; possible D gene TRBD1, 5 bases. CDR3 size: 14 residues. Germline-derived CDR1 and CDR2 are MDHEN and SYDVKM. Trimming removed 5 bases from V and 3 bases from J, with 12 bases in between.

This rearrangement joins TRBV29-1 to TRBJ2-7; no definite D call. The V end lost 4 bases, the J end lost 4 bases, and 14 bases lay between the germline ends. The CDR3 is made up of 13 amino acids. The germline V gene encodes CDR1 SQVTM and CDR2 ANQGSEA. CDR3 sequence (DNA): TGCAGCGTTGTCTGGTGGGCAGCATACGAGCAGTACTTC. Its protein product is CSVVWWAAYEQYF.

The rearrangement links TRBV10-1 to TRBJ1-4, with no clear D. This CDR3 comprises 13 residues. Looked up from germline, CDR1 is WNHNN and CDR2 is SYGVQD (reference sequence). The V and J ends lost 7 bases and 5 bases respectively, with 11 bases between them. CDR3 loop: CASIPQKNEKLFF. Here the CDR3 DNA reads TGCGCCAGCATTCCCCAGAAGAATGAAAAACTGTTTTTT.

The V call is TRBV6-5, the J call TRBJ2-7; 7 bases are a match to TRBD1. Trimming removed 6 bases from V and 10 bases from J; junction bases left unmatched: 9. Germline V CDR1 and CDR2: MNHEY, SVGAGI. The CDR3 has 12 residues. The CDR3 nucleotides read TGTGCCAGCAGAAATATACAGGGGCCCCAGTACTTC. As protein: CASRNIQGPQYF.

The V gene is TRBV20-1, the J gene TRBJ2-7, with D perhaps matching TRBD2 (5 bases). There are 14 residues in the CDR3. Between the trimmed V and J ends, which lost 3 bases and 3 bases, there was a span of 15 bases. Germline-derived CDR1 and CDR2 are DFQATT and SNEGSKA (reference sequence). CDR3: CSASLTIGNYEQYF. Here the CDR3 DNA reads TGCAGTGCTAGTCTGACTATTGGGAACTACGAGCAGTACTTC.

The chain uses TRBV10-3 and TRBJ1-4, with 8 nucleotides matching TRBD1. V was clipped by 9 bases and J by 4 bases; unmatched bases: 7. The length of the CDR3 is 14 residues. Germline values: CDR1 ENHRY, CDR2 SYGVKD. This CDR3 is CAILTGGYNEKLFF. CDR3 bases: TGTGCCATTTTAACAGGGGGTTATAATGAAAAACTGTTTTTT.

CDR3 coding DNA: TGTGCCAGCAGCGCCCTAAATCAGCCCCAGCATTTT. This sequence encodes CASSALNQPQHF. The chain combines TRBV7-2 with TRBJ1-5; D call uncertain. This CDR3 spans 12 amino acids. With 5 bases removed from V and 4 bases from J, the gap between germline ends came to 6 bases. Germline V gene lookup returns CDR1 SGHTA and CDR2 FQGNSA.

V and J are TRBV10-3 and TRBJ2-7; 8 bases fit TRBD1. The V gene's germline CDR1 is ENHRY and CDR2 SYGVKD. V lost 8 bases to trimming and J lost 4 bases; unmatched junction nucleotides: 16. CDR3 size: 16 residues. CDR3 nucleotide sequence: TGTGCCATCTCTCCTGGACAGGGATCGAGGGTTTACGAGCAGTACTTC. Residues: CAISPGQGSRVYEQYF.

The rearrangement links TRBV21-1 to TRBJ1-5. TRBV21-1 is labeled a pseudogene. This CDR3 contains 11 residues. CDR3 coding DNA: TGTGCCAGCAGCTTAAATCAGCCCCAGCATTTT. Translating gives CASSLNQPQHF.

The chain joins TRBV5-1 to TRBJ2-2, with 9 bases fitting TRBD2. Trimming cost V 0 bases and J 4 bases; bases outside gene matches: 4. Germline V gene data show CDR1 as SGHRS and CDR2 as YFSETQ. This CDR3 is built from 16 residues. The CDR3: CASSLGLAGITGELFF. CDR3 bases: TGCGCCAGCAGCTTGGGTCTAGCGGGAATCACCGGGGAGCTGTTTTTT.

This chain links TRBV13 with TRBJ2-7; D gene ambiguous. Germline-derived CDR1 and CDR2 are PRHDT and FYEKMQ (reference sequence). The CDR3 consists of 16 residues. V lost 3 bases to trimming and J lost 0 bases, with 15 bases between them. This chain's CDR3 is CASSLTLGYSSYEQYF. The CDR3, as DNA: TGTGCCAGCAGCTTGACTCTTGGGTATAGCTCCTACGAGCAGTACTTC.

V and J are TRBV9 and TRBJ2-3; 8 bases align to TRBD2. This CDR3 has 16 residues. V lost 1 base, J lost 4 bases, and 8 bases stayed unmatched. Germline V lookup: CDR1 SGDLS, CDR2 YYNGEE. CDR3 DNA: TGTGCCAGCAGCGTATGGGGACTAGAGCCGGCAGATACGCAGTATTTT. It yields the protein CASSVWGLEPADTQYF.

The chain employs TRBV19 and TRBJ2-7, with a weak D call TRBD2 (5 bases). V dropped 3 bases and J dropped 5 bases, with 17 bases sitting between them. This CDR3 spans 15 amino acids. Germline V lookup: CDR1 LNHDA, CDR2 SQIVND (reference sequence). The CDR3 DNA sequence: TGTGCCAGTAGTATCGGCTATCCCGGGCGGGACGAGCAGTACTTC. Its translation: CASSIGYPGRDEQYF.